The rows below give T cell receptor beta chains drawn from one sample of a study of spatial heterogeneity in lung cancer. In TCRdb, the 5' RACE reads were re-called with MiXCR into one record per CDR3 protein. The sample shows just under 95,000 distinct CDR3 sequences, approximately 12% of them seen only once. This specimen was PBMCs, taken at surgery. These receptors were taken from a male donor with early-stage non-small cell lung cancer. CDR3s leave out the opening cysteine and the closing phenylalanine or tryptophan.

V	J	CDR3
TRBV20-1	TRBJ1-1	SAQDRVNTEAF
TRBV11-3	TRBJ2-2	ASSPSEGRGNTGELF
TRBV6-2/TRBV6-3	TRBJ1-6	ASTGRRNSPLH
TRBV7-9	TRBJ2-1	ASTLAGSSYNEQF
TRBV20-1	TRBJ2-2	SAGPPSTGELF
TRBV18	TRBJ2-2	ASSRSGTREGTGELF
TRBV29-1	TRBJ2-3	SVEIAGGSDTQY
TRBV7-9	TRBJ2-3	ASSLTSGSGTQY
TRBV27	TRBJ2-7	AANWDPNEQY
TRBV6-5	TRBJ2-3	ASRGPGTDTQY
TRBV5-5	TRBJ1-2	ASSRYRAARDGYT
TRBV6-2/TRBV6-3	TRBJ2-1	ASSYLEEQF
TRBV18	TRBJ1-1	ASSNQATRGVTEAF
TRBV27	TRBJ2-1	ASSHPQVYNEQF
TRBV20-1	TRBJ2-3	SARRGPIGADTQY
TRBV6-2/TRBV6-3	TRBJ1-2	ASSYLRGNYGYT
TRBV14	TRBJ2-6	ASSLYMASGANVLT
TRBV6-5	TRBJ2-3	ASIPRGPYSSDTQY
TRBV20-1	TRBJ2-3	SAGPGGRVDTQY
TRBV20-1	TRBJ2-5	SARGDFQETQY
TRBV7-9	TRBJ1-2	ASSFLRTTTGYT
TRBV9	TRBJ2-3	ASSVEQASTDTQY
TRBV5-1	TRBJ2-3	ASSTNTDTQY
TRBV7-2	TRBJ2-3	ASSFQGRGGTDTQY
TRBV20-1	TRBJ1-5	SALQGSYSNQPQH
TRBV7-2	TRBJ2-7	ASSFRGSGSYEQY
TRBV28	TRBJ2-1	ATGTSSGGAYNEQF
TRBV6-5	TRBJ2-6	ASSYGPTAGANVLT
TRBV21-1	TRBJ1-2	ASSKEGAGYGYT
TRBV6-6	TRBJ2-1	ASSYSQSSYNEQF
TRBV7-3	TRBJ2-3	ASSEGQVSDTQY
TRBV7-2	TRBJ1-2	ASSLSQGYGYT
TRBV6-2/TRBV6-3	TRBJ1-1	ASRRQLNTEAF
TRBV27	TRBJ2-5	ASSTVQAVRGTQY
TRBV29-1	TRBJ2-7	SGGQDYEQY
TRBV4-2	TRBJ1-1	ASSQDPGDGEAF
TRBV20-1	TRBJ2-7	SAAARRGRYEQY
TRBV12-3/TRBV12-4	TRBJ2-3	ASSRLADTQY
TRBV10-1	TRBJ2-2	ASRDMQDTGELF
TRBV6-5	TRBJ2-3	ASRRADTQY
TRBV7-2	TRBJ1-4	ASSLEGTGDSATNEKLF
TRBV5-6	TRBJ1-5	ASSRGLDNQPQH
TRBV10-3	TRBJ2-3	ASGLAGMGDTQY
TRBV12-3/TRBV12-4	TRBJ1-1	ASRRDRGNTEAF
TRBV28	TRBJ1-1	ASSRGGSNTEAF
TRBV3-1	TRBJ2-5	ASSQDGQRRMETQY
TRBV27	TRBJ2-5	ASRGGGVTQY
TRBV6-2/TRBV6-3	TRBJ2-7	ASSYYSYEQY
TRBV5-1	TRBJ1-5	ASSFAELDNQPQH
TRBV19	TRBJ1-4	ASAVWATNEKLF
TRBV7-2	TRBJ1-6	ASTTHRDGSPLH
TRBV10-3	TRBJ2-5	ATSHPAGDKETQY
TRBV10-1	TRBJ1-1	ASSRAGEREAF
TRBV4-3	TRBJ1-6	ASSQEGTGGSPLH